The 16 T cell receptor beta chains reported below all come from one sample, sequenced in a study of post-analysis software for immune sequencing data. Whole-study results and caveats: TRBV5-6, TRBV5-1 and TRBV20-1 belonged to a set of a handful of TRBV segments that were more frequent in patients than controls.

No antigen has been identified for these receptors. Every TCR beta cDNA library bore unique molecular identifiers. TCRdb passed the PCR reads through MiXCR, listing each CDR3 protein once. The table has 750,000 to 900,000 distinct CDR3 sequences, roughly 46% seen once. Specimen: blood. Receptor source: a girl aged 5-17 years with multiple sclerosis.

The V and J genes are TRBV7-2 and TRBJ2-7; no definite D call. There are 16 residues in the CDR3. V was shortened by 4 bases and J by 2 bases, with 18 bases between the two germline ends. CDR1 SGHTA and CDR2 FQGNSA come from the germline V gene. The CDR3 coding sequence is TGTGCCAGCAGCTCTCCATCGTACGCCGATACCTACGAGCAGTACTTC. Its protein product is CASSSPSYADTYEQYF.

This clonotype came up a few times. The CDR3 region has the DNA TGTGCCAGCAGCCAAGGGGGGCCTGCAGACTACGAGCAGTACTTC. Its protein product is CASSQGGPADYEQYF. V and J are TRBV4-2 and TRBJ2-7; maybe TRBD1 (6 bases). In germline, CDR1 is LGHNA, CDR2 YNFKEQ. V lost 1 base to trimming and J lost 3 bases, with 13 bases between them. This CDR3 contains 15 residues.

The rearrangement uses TRBV7-8 and TRBJ2-1, with 7 bases matching TRBD2. CDR3 length: 16 residues. V shed 5 bases and J 4 bases; nucleotides not matched to a gene: 11. Germline CDR1 reads SGHVS; CDR2 reads FQNEAQ. CDR3: CASSPIERDIYNEQFF. DNA for the CDR3: TGTGCCAGCAGCCCGATTGAGCGGGATATATACAATGAGCAGTTCTTC.

V and J are TRBV27 and TRBJ1-5; 7 bases align to TRBD1. V gave up 4 bases and J gave up 1 base; unmatched junction bases: 7. Per the germline V gene, CDR1 is MNHEY and CDR2 is SMNVEV (reference sequence). The CDR3 length is 16 residues. The CDR3 DNA follows: TGTGCCAGCAGTTCCTTAGGGGGCATGAGCAATCAGCCCCAGCATTTT. Protein sequence: CASSSLGGMSNQPQHF.

The chain couples TRBV4-1 to TRBJ2-1; D remains ambiguous. Looked up from germline, CDR1 is MGHRA and CDR2 is YSYEKL. The CDR3 has 13 residues. The V and J ends lost 1 base and 7 bases respectively, with 8 bases between them. This CDR3 reads CASSQGFGNEQFF. The CDR3 DNA reads TGCGCCAGCAGCCAAGGGTTCGGAAATGAGCAGTTCTTC.

The V gene is TRBV29-1, the J gene TRBJ1-1, with D unresolved. CDR1 and CDR2 (germline): SQVTM, ANQGSEA. The CDR3 runs to 12 residues. Between the trimmed V and J ends, which lost 0 bases and 5 bases, there was a span of 7 bases. CDR3 loop: CSVEDVGTEAFF. CDR3 in DNA: TGCAGCGTTGAAGATGTAGGGACTGAAGCTTTCTTT.

This clonotype occurred a few times. The chain uses TRBV15 and TRBJ2-7; 7 bases are a match to TRBD2. CDR1 and CDR2 (germline): LNHNV, YYDKDF (reference sequence). The V gene end was trimmed by 0 bases and the J gene end by 6 bases; junction bases not matched to a gene: 5. The CDR3 is 14 residues long. In DNA, the CDR3 is TGTGCCACCAGCAGAGACCTCCGGACTAGCGAGCAGTACTTC. Translated, it gives CATSRDLRTSEQYF.

Comment on this clonotype: This clone may be a read error of a much larger clone one base away. The CDR3 DNA reads TGTGCCTGCAGCCAAGGTTCAGCCTACGAGCAGTACTTC. Translation: CACSQGSAYEQYF. The rearrangement uses TRBV4-2 and TRBJ2-7; D not resolved. The germline gives CDR1 LGHNA, CDR2 YNFKEQ. The length of the CDR3 is 13 residues.

CDR3 sequence (DNA): TGTGCCAGCAAGGGACTAGCGGGAGTAAGGGACGAGCAGTACTTC. It translates to CASKGLAGVRDEQYF. The chain has TRBV6-2 or TRBV6-3 and TRBJ2-4; 14 bases are shared with TRBD2. The J call may be in error: the DNA end matches TRBJ2-7 better. The germline V gene has CDR1 MNHEY and CDR2 SVGEGT. CDR3 length: 15 amino acids.

CDR3 sequence: CASSSGQGRYGYTF. In DNA form, the CDR3 reads TGTGCCAGCAGTTCTGGACAGGGGAGGTATGGCTACACCTTC. The chain has TRBV6-5 and TRBJ1-2, with 9 bases aligning to TRBD1. Losses at the gene ends were 4 bases for V and 5 bases for J; bases not matched to a gene: 5. Germline V gene sequence: CDR1 MNHEY, CDR2 SVGAGI. The CDR3 has 14 residues.

V is TRBV5-5 and J is TRBJ2-1; a possible D gene is TRBD1 (7 bases). Germline V CDR1 and CDR2: SGHKS, YYEKEE (reference sequence). CDR3 length equals 14 residues. V was shortened by 0 bases and J by 7 bases, with 11 bases between the two germline ends. As DNA, the CDR3 is TGTGCCAGCAGCTTGGAGACAGGGAGGAATGAGCAGTTCTTC. This encodes CASSLETGRNEQFF.

The chain couples TRBV5-1 to TRBJ1-5; D unclear. Trimming left V 0 bases short and J 7 bases short, with 11 bases between. CDR3 length: 14 amino acids. Germline loops: CDR1 SGHRS, CDR2 YFSETQ. This CDR3 reads CASSLEPRGQPQHF. For the CDR3, the DNA is TGCGCCAGCAGCTTGGAACCACGAGGACAGCCCCAGCATTTT.

The chain employs TRBV7-3 and TRBJ2-1; weak D call: TRBD2 (5 bases). The J call is uncertain, as TRBJ2-7 better fits the DNA end. The CDR3 has 15 amino acids. Germline V lookup: CDR1 SGHTA, CDR2 FQGTGA. The DNA for the CDR3 is TGTGCCAGCAGCTTATTGGGAGCGGAGTACAATGAGCAGTACTTC. Protein: CASSLLGAEYNEQYF.

V usage is TRBV3-1 and J usage is TRBJ2-7, with 7 bases matching TRBD2. The ends lost 4 bases at V and 6 bases at J; junction bases unmatched: 9. The CDR3 loop spans 14 amino acids. Germline V gene data show CDR1 as LGHDT and CDR2 as YNNKEL (reference sequence). CDR3 nucleotide sequence: TGTGCCAGCAGCCCGGGGGACTATTTGAGCGAGCAGTACTTC. Translated, it gives CASSPGDYLSEQYF.

The CDR3 loop reads CASSFQSRRATVAKNIQYF. The CDR3 DNA reads as TGTGCCAGCAGCTTTCAATCCCGACGGGCGACAGTAGCCAAAAACATTCAGTACTTC. The chain couples TRBV7-2 to TRBJ2-4; maybe TRBD1 (5 bases). The germline CDR1 and CDR2 sequences are SGHTA and FQGNSA. Trimming pared 3 bases from V and 0 bases from J, leaving 21 bases between. CDR3 length equals 19 residues.

The chain uses TRBV10-3 and TRBJ1-2, with a weak D call TRBD1 (5 bases). The CDR3 runs to 18 residues. V was trimmed by 3 bases and J by 8 bases, leaving 28 bases between them. CDR1 and CDR2 (germline): ENHRY, SYGVKD. The CDR3 here is CAISDHPLRDVDIGGYTF. CDR3 DNA: TGTGCCATCAGTGACCACCCACTACGGGACGTAGACATTGGCGGCTACACCTTC.